This TCR beta chain was sequenced in a study of blood T cell repertoires in COVID-19. Study in general: From T cells, B-cell-depleted T cells, or PBMCs came the material, which was cDNA or gDNA.

Everyone who took part was 18 to 89 years old, and they came from about two dozen US areas. Symptom resolution, clearance, or two negative PCRs marked donors in Cohort 3 as recovered. Per the original data handling: Using reference gene primer amplification, nucleated cell counts were estimated. The repertoire was sequenced with immunoSEQ multiplex PCR; TCRdb's copy has only in-frame clones and lacks some. V, J and clone size are those of that table, while D and trimming were read from the DNA. The data show approximately 280,000 clones, 87% seen once. The sample comprised PBMCs or T cells enriched from blood (not recorded which). The sequence was obtained from a woman aged 40 to 50 who had recovered from COVID-19.

Here the CDR3 reads CASSPIKATNTEAFF. The DNA for the CDR3 is TGTGCCAGCAGTCCTATCAAAGCAACGAACACTGAAGCTTTCTTT. The chain is built from TRBV28 and TRBJ1-1, with no clear D. Germline CDR1 and CDR2: MDHEN and SYDVKM. The CDR3 length is 15 residues. V was trimmed by 5 bases and J by 1 base, leaving 14 bases between them.